Listed here are 21 T cell receptor beta chains from one sample, sequenced in a study of blood T cell repertoires in COVID-19. TCRdb keeps only in-frame clones here, not all; method: immunoSEQ multiplex PCR. Of 150,000 to 200,000 clones detected, 70% to 90% appear once; the ten largest clones hold around 2.1%. Sample: peripheral blood. The source of these receptors is a man aged 45-65 years who had recovered from COVID-19.

This chain connects TRBV5-6 to TRBJ2-2; 15 bases are shared with TRBD2. Trimming took 4 bases from V and 6 from J; bases not matched to a gene: 4. This CDR3 spans 16 amino acids. Per germline, CDR1 SGHDT and CDR2 YYEEEE. CDR3 sequence: CASSLRTSGGAGELFF. Written as DNA, the CDR3 is TGTGCCAGCAGCCTAAGGACTAGCGGGGGGGCCGGGGAGCTGTTTTTT.

This clone was seen only once. The chain recombines TRBV11-2 with TRBJ2-7; the match to TRBD1 covers 12 bases. The CDR3 covers 16 residues. CDR1 and CDR2 (germline): SGHAT, FQNNGV. V shed 5 bases and J 5 bases; nucleotides not matched to a gene: 10. CDR3 in DNA: TGTGCCAGCAGCCCCTTTAGGGGGACAGGGGGCCACGAGCAGTACTTC. Amino acids: CASSPFRGTGGHEQYF.

This clone was detected only once. The chain joins TRBV5-5 to TRBJ1-1; a weak D match, TRBD1 (6 bases). The CDR3 sequence is 15 residues long. Germline V gene data show CDR1 as SGHKS and CDR2 as YYEKEE (reference sequence). V lost 4 bases to trimming and J lost 2 bases, with 15 bases between them. CDR3 sequence reads: CASSASTGYNTEAFF. The CDR3 DNA follows: TGTGCCAGCAGCGCCTCAACAGGGTACAACACTGAAGCTTTCTTT.

Comments on this clone: Other nucleotide sequences in the sample specify the same CDR3. The gene calls are TRBV7-3 and TRBJ2-5; D remains unclear. The CDR3 is 12 amino acids. Deletions cut 1 base from V and 4 bases from J, with 4 bases between. Germline CDR1 is SGHTA and CDR2 is FQGTGA. Here the CDR3 reads CASSLNGETQYF. The CDR3 DNA reads TGTGCCAGCAGCTTAAACGGAGAGACCCAGTACTTC.

The V gene is TRBV7-2, the J gene TRBJ1-3; no clear D gene. CDR1 is SGHTA, CDR2 FQGNSA, per germline. The V end was cut by 5 bases, the J end by 0 bases, with 11 bases between. The CDR3 has 15 amino acids. The CDR3 is CASSLNDISGNTIYF. The DNA of the CDR3 is TGTGCCAGCAGCCTCAACGACATCTCTGGAAACACCATATATTTT.

The rearrangement links TRBV24-1 to TRBJ2-5, with TRBD1 identical over 7 bases. The CDR3 totals 15 residues. Germline trimming cut 4 bases from V and 2 bases from J; bases unmatched to any gene: 6. CDR1 and CDR2 from the germline V gene are KGHDR and SFDVKD. Here the CDR3 reads CATSDLTGSQETQYF. CDR3 nucleotide sequence: TGTGCCACCAGTGACTTGACAGGGTCTCAAGAGACCCAGTACTTC.

V and J are TRBV5-8 and TRBJ1-5, with D possibly TRBD1 on 6 matching bases. The CDR3 length is 15 residues. The germline CDR1 and CDR2 sequences are SGHTS and YDEGEE. V shed 4 bases and J shed 4 bases, with 15 bases lying between them. CDR3 bases: TGTGCCAGCAGCCTGACAGGTCCCGCAAATCAGCCCCAGCATTTT. This encodes CASSLTGPANQPQHF.

V and J are TRBV6-5 and TRBJ2-7; D is ambiguous. V was trimmed by 2 bases and J by 0 bases, leaving 8 bases between them. The CDR3 length is 14 residues. The V gene's germline CDR1 is MNHEY and CDR2 SVGAGI. CDR3 nucleotide sequence: TGTGCCAGCAGTTACGCTAGGCACTCCTACGAGCAGTACTTC. Translation: CASSYARHSYEQYF.

V is TRBV3-1 (or the pseudogene TRBV3-2) and J is TRBJ2-2, with 11 bases fitting TRBD1. J lost 5 bases, V lost 4 bases, and 9 bases had no gene match. The CDR3 spans 17 residues. Germline CDR1 and CDR2: LGHDT and YNNKEL (reference sequence). The CDR3 nucleotides read TGTGCCAGCAGCCGATCCGGGACAGGGGGATTAACCGGGGAGCTGTTTTTT. Its translation: CASSRSGTGGLTGELFF.

This sequence joins TRBV29-1 and TRBJ2-3; 9 positions agree with TRBD1. Germline V lookup: CDR1 SQVTM, CDR2 ANQGSEA. V gave up 3 bases and J gave up 1 base; unmatched junction bases: 8. This CDR3 region has 16 residues. This CDR3 reads CSVETGQGFRTDTQYF. The CDR3, as DNA: TGCAGCGTTGAGACGGGACAGGGTTTTCGCACAGATACGCAGTATTTT.

The rearrangement joins TRBV7-2 to TRBJ2-7, with 10 positions matching TRBD2. In germline, CDR1 is SGHTA, CDR2 FQGNSA. V was pared by 1 base and J by 4 bases, with 10 bases of the junction left unmatched. The CDR3 spans 17 residues. CDR3 nucleotide sequence: TGTGCCAGCAGCTTAGGTGGGCTAGCGGGGGCCCAATACGAGCAGTACTTC. It codes for CASSLGGLAGAQYEQYF. The full variable domain, in which reference TRBV7-2 and TRBJ2-7 provide the parts outside the CDR3, is GAGVSQSPSNKVTEKGKDVELRCDPISGHTALYWYRQSLGQGLEFLIYFQGNSAPDKSGLPSDRFSAERTGGSVSTLTIQRTQQEDSAVYLCASSLGGLAGAQYEQYFGPGTRLTVT.

DNA of the CDR3: TGCGCCAGCAGCTTGGTTGGGCAGGGAACCTACGAGCAGTACTTC. Translating it yields CASSLVGQGTYEQYF. The rearrangement links TRBV5-1 to TRBJ2-7; tentatively, D is TRBD1 (5 bases). This CDR3 region has 15 residues. CDR1 SGHRS and CDR2 YFSETQ come from the germline V gene. V was clipped by 0 bases and J by 2 bases, with 12 bases between them.

The chain is built from TRBV2 and TRBJ2-3, with D perhaps matching TRBD1 (6 bases). V lost 4 bases, J lost 4 bases, and 15 bases lay in between. Germline lookup yields CDR1 SNHLY and CDR2 FYNNEI. The length of the CDR3 is 15 residues. The CDR3 loop is CASSVGRGKPDTQYF. CDR3 nucleotides: TGTGCCAGCAGTGTTGGAAGGGGGAAGCCAGATACGCAGTATTTT.

Here the CDR3 reads CASSQELVPTYEQYF. The DNA of the CDR3 is TGTGCCAGCAGCCAAGAATTGGTGCCTACCTACGAGCAGTACTTC. The chain employs TRBV3-1 (or the pseudogene TRBV3-2) and TRBJ2-7; no clear D. CDR3 length: 15 amino acids. Trimming pared 0 bases from V and 2 bases from J, leaving 11 bases between. Germline V lookup: CDR1 LGHDT, CDR2 YNNKEL (reference sequence).

The V gene is TRBV7-9, the J gene TRBJ2-1, with 7 bases lining up with TRBD1. J lost 1 base, V lost 5 bases, and 11 bases had no gene match. The CDR3 loop spans 17 amino acids. Germline values: CDR1 SEHNR, CDR2 FQNEAQ (reference sequence). CDR3 sequence reads: CASSPTGTVRSYNEQFF. CDR3 sequence (DNA): TGTGCCAGCAGCCCAACAGGGACAGTCAGATCCTACAATGAGCAGTTCTTC. Full variable domain (missing parts from reference TRBV7-9 and TRBJ2-1): DTGVSQNPRHKITKRGQNVTFRCDPISEHNRLYWYRQTLGQGPEFLTYFQNEAQLEKSRLLSDRFSAERPKGSFSTLEIQRTEQGDSAMYLCASSPTGTVRSYNEQFFGPGTRLTVL.

This clone is a singleton in its sample. This chain uses TRBV2 with TRBJ2-4; 10 bases are a match to TRBD1. This CDR3 has 14 amino acids. V trimming: 6 bases; J trimming: 7 bases; junction bases outside the gene matches: 6. Germline loops: CDR1 SNHLY, CDR2 FYNNEI. Here the CDR3 reads CASSRDRGRNIQYF. In nucleotides, the CDR3 is TGTGCCAGCAGCCGGGACAGGGGAAGGAACATTCAGTACTTC.

The chain joins TRBV5-4 to TRBJ1-1; TRBD1 agrees at 9 bases. This CDR3 is 13 amino acids long. Germline CDR1 SGHNT, CDR2 YYREEE (reference sequence). With V trimmed by 6 bases and J by 7 bases, 7 bases remained unmatched. In nucleotides, the CDR3 is TGTGCCAGCACCCAACAGGGGGCGAGTGAAGCTTTCTTT. Its translation: CASTQQGASEAFF.

The chain has TRBV7-2 and TRBJ2-5; 8 nucleotides agree with TRBD2. This CDR3 contains 17 residues. After removal of 5 bases from V and 4 bases from J, the junction contained 15 bases not matched to a gene. Germline CDR1 reads SGHTA; CDR2 reads FQGNSA. In nucleotides, the CDR3 is TGTGCCAGCAGCCCCAGGTTAGCGGGGAGTCGAGTAGAGACCCAGTACTTC. It codes for CASSPRLAGSRVETQYF.

This rearrangement joins TRBV18 to TRBJ1-2; D unresolved. The CDR3 contains 15 residues. CDR1 is KGHSH and CDR2 is LQKENI in the germline V gene. Trimming took 3 bases from V and 2 from J, leaving 13 bases between them. DNA for the CDR3: TGTGCCAGCTCACCTGAAGGTCGGGGAAACTATGGCTACACCTTC. This codes for CASSPEGRGNYGYTF.

This clone was observed a single time. The chain combines TRBV19 with TRBJ2-7, with D perhaps matching TRBD1 (6 bases). CDR1 is LNHDA and CDR2 is SQIVND in the germline V gene (reference sequence). Trimming pared 6 bases from V and 4 bases from J, leaving 10 bases between. CDR3 length equals 12 residues. CDR3 residues: CASSQRGYEQYF. In DNA, the CDR3 is TGTGCCAGTAGCCAAAGGGGGTACGAGCAGTACTTC.

This chain uses TRBV2 with TRBJ1-5; perhaps TRBD1 as D (6 bases). V lost 3 bases and J lost 6, with 15 bases in between. Germline assignment: CDR1 SNHLY and CDR2 FYNNEI. The CDR3 sequence is 15 residues long. This CDR3 reads CASSEEGTRGQPQHF. CDR3 nucleotides: TGTGCCAGCAGTGAGGAAGGGACCAGGGGTCAGCCCCAGCATTTT. The full variable domain, its missing parts supplied by reference TRBV2 and TRBJ1-5, is EPEVTQTPSHQVTQMGQEVILRCVPISNHLYFYWYRQILGQKVEFLVSFYNNEISEKSEIFDDQFSVERPDGSNFTLKIRSTKLEDSAMYFCASSEEGTRGQPQHFGDGTRLSIL.